This T cell receptor (beta chain) was identified during a study of blood T cell repertoires in COVID-19. On the study more broadly: The analysed material was cDNA or gDNA that came from T cells, B-cell-depleted T cells, or PBMCs.

The data were produced by immunoSEQ multiplex PCR, yet TCRdb's version contains in-frame clones alone and is incomplete. This table has over 75,000 clones, 70% to 90% appearing once. CDR1 MNHNS and CDR2 SASEGT come from the germline V gene. The CDR3 has 14 amino acids. V dropped 0 bases and J dropped 4 bases, with 7 bases sitting between them. The origin of this receptor is a human donor with COVID-19, enrolled during active disease. The donor label of this sample is uncertain. Sample: peripheral blood. This rearrangement joins TRBV6-1 to TRBJ1-3; D not certain. The chain's CDR3 is CASSEAGRGNTIYF. CDR3 bases: TGTGCCAGCAGTGAAGCGGGCAGGGGAAACACCATATATTTT.